This TCR beta chain was documented in a study of blood T cell repertoires in COVID-19. In the study overall: The United States, Italy and Spain were the sources of the acute and convalescent COVID-19 samples.

Per the authors' pipeline: Amplification of reference gene primers provided the estimated nucleated cell counts. Sequencing used immunoSEQ multiplex PCR; TCRdb keeps in-frame clones, though not all of them. V and J calls and clone size are those listed in that table; D and trimming were worked out from the DNA. Of about 140,000 clones in the sample, approximately 79% are singletons; the top ten hold about 3.2%. Germline V lookup: CDR1 SGHDT, CDR2 YYEEEE. The CDR3 is 15 residues long. Between the trimmed V and J ends, which lost 0 bases and 0 bases, there was a span of 7 bases. The age range of participants was 18 to 89 years, with residence in roughly 25 US areas. Recovery meant two consecutive negative NP/OP PCR tests, professional clearance, or resolved symptoms.

Sequenced material: PBMCs or T cells enriched from blood (not recorded which). The chain joins TRBV5-6 to TRBJ2-4, with D perhaps matching TRBD2 (6 bases). The receptor's source is a woman aged 45-60 years who had recovered from COVID-19. CDR3 in DNA: TGTGCCAGCAGCTTGGAGGGACTAGCCAAAAACATTCAGTACTTC. Amino acid sequence: CASSLEGLAKNIQYF.